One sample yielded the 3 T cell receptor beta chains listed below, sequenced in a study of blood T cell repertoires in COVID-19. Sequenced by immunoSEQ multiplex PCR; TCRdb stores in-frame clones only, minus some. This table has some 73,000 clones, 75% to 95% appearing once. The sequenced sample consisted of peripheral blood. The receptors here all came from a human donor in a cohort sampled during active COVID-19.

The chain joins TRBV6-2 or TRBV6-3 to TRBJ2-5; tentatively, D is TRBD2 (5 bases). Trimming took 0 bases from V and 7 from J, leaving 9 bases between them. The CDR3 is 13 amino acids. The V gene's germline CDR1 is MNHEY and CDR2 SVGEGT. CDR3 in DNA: TGTGCCAGCAGTTACTCAGCTGAGGGGACCCAGTACTTC. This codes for CASSYSAEGTQYF.

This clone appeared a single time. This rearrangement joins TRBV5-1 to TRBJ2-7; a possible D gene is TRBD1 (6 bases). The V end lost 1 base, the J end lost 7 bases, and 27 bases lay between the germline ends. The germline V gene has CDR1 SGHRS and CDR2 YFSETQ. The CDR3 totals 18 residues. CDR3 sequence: CASSLQPSGPTPTGEQYF. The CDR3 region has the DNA TGCGCCAGCAGCTTGCAACCCTCCGGTCCGACACCGACAGGAGAGCAGTACTTC. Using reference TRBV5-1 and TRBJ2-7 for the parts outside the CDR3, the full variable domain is KAGVTQTPRYLIKTRGQQVTLSCSPISGHRSVSWYQQTPGQGLQFLFEYFSETQRNKGNFPGRFSGRQFSNSRSEMNVSTLELGDSALYLCASSLQPSGPTPTGEQYFGPGTRLTVT.

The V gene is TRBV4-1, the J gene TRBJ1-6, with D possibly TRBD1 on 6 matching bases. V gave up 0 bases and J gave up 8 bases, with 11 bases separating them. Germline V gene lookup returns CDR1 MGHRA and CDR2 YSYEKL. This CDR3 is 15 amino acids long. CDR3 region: CASSQDLQGDSPLHF. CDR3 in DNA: TGCGCCAGCAGCCAAGACCTACAGGGTGATTCACCCCTCCACTTT.